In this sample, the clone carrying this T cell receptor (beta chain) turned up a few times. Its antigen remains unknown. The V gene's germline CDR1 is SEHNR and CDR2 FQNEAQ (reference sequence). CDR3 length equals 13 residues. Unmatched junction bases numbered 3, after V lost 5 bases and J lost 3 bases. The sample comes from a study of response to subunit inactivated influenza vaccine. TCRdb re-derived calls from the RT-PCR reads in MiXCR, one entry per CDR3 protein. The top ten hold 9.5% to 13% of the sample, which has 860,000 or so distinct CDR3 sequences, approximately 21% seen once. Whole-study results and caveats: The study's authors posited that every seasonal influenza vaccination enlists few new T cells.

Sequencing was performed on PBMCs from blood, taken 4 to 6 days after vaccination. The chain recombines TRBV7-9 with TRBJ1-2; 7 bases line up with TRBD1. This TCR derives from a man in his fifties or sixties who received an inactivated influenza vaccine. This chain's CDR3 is CASSETGHYGYTF. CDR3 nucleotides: TGTGCCAGCAGCGAGACAGGGCACTATGGCTACACCTTC. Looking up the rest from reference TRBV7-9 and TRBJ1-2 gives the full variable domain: DTGVSQNPRHKITKRGQNVTFRCDPISEHNRLYWYRQTLGQGPEFLTYFQNEAQLEKSRLLSDRFSAERPKGSFSTLEIQRTEQGDSAMYLCASSETGHYGYTFGSGTRLTVV.